The entry below describes one T cell receptor beta chain. The antigen is unknown. Between the trimmed V and J ends, which lost 3 bases and 8 bases, there was a span of 22 bases. The CDR3 length is 16 residues. These data come from a study of response to subunit inactivated influenza vaccine. The study, taken as a whole, reports: The authors offered the suggestion that each seasonal influenza vaccination recruits few new T cells.

TCRdb reanalysed the RT-PCR reads using MiXCR and keeps one entry per CDR3 protein. The sample lists roughly 570,000 distinct CDR3 sequences, around 13% seen once, with over 10% in the top ten. Sequenced here: PBMCs from blood, sampled 45 days after vaccination. This rearrangement joins TRBV12-3 or TRBV12-4 to TRBJ1-2; D remains unclear. This TCR was recovered from a man aged 45-65 years who received an inactivated influenza vaccine. The CDR3: CASSFPVAMAGEGYTF. The CDR3 coding sequence is TGTGCCAGCAGTTTTCCCGTCGCCATGGCCGGTGAAGGCTACACCTTC.